This note documents a single T cell receptor (beta chain) sequence. Its specificity is unknown. Per germline, CDR1 MDHEN and CDR2 SYDVKM. CDR3 length: 17 residues. The junction had 19 bases not matched to a gene; V was cut back by 10 bases and J by 3 bases. TCRdb's table, derived via immunoSEQ multiplex PCR, lists solely in-frame clones and lacks some. The sample shows fewer than 140,000 clones, 88% of them seen only once. The sample belongs to a study of cytomegalovirus exposure and HLA in healthy donors. Findings and limits, study-wide: TCR sequences were mostly rare, though some public TCRs occurred in many donors.

The rearrangement joins TRBV28 to TRBJ2-7; 9 bases agree with TRBD1. The sequence derives from a woman aged 18-35 years in good health and CMV-seropositive. Specimen: PBMCs. The DNA of the CDR3 is TGTGCCAACCGCAGGGACAGGGCTAGGTCAACGGGCTACGAGCAGTACGTC. Its translation: CANRRDRARSTGYEQYV.